The 16 T cell receptor beta chains below were found in one sample sequenced in a study of response to subunit inactivated influenza vaccine. Each CDR3 protein gets one entry after TCRdb re-called the RT-PCR reads with MiXCR. The sample has more than 700,000 distinct CDR3 sequences, around 21% seen once. Sequences were derived from PBMCs from blood, sampled around 5 days after vaccination. The receptor set was obtained from a man between 50 and 59 years old who received an inactivated influenza vaccine.

The chain joins TRBV14 to TRBJ2-4, with 9 positions matching TRBD2. This CDR3 spans 15 amino acids. Germline assignment: CDR1 SGHDN and CDR2 FVKESK. J gave up 3 bases and V 3 bases, and 3 bases lay outside the gene matches. CDR3 nucleotides: TGTGCCAGCAGCCACCTAGCGGGAAACAAAAACATTCAGTACTTC. It specifies CASSHLAGNKNIQYF.

The chain couples TRBV4-3 to TRBJ2-7, with D perhaps matching TRBD1 (5 bases). V lost 1 base to trimming and J lost 2 bases, with 12 bases between them. The germline gives CDR1 LGHNA, CDR2 YSLEER. There are 15 residues in the CDR3. The CDR3 region has the DNA TGCGCCAGCAGCCAAGGCGTCGGCAGGGCCTACGAGCAGTACTTC. Translation gives CASSQGVGRAYEQYF.

The CDR3 protein is CAISRDNEQFF. The CDR3 DNA is TGTGCCATCAGCAGAGACAATGAGCAGTTCTTC. The J gene is TRBJ2-1, the V gene TRBV10-3, with D unresolved. Germline lookup yields CDR1 ENHRY and CDR2 SYGVKD. CDR3 length: 11 amino acids. V lost 6 bases and J lost 5, with 5 bases in between.

The rearrangement uses TRBV12-3 or TRBV12-4 and TRBJ2-7; maybe TRBD1 (6 bases). The CDR3 has 14 amino acids. V shed 5 bases and J shed 4 bases, with 15 bases lying between them. CDR3 sequence reads: CASSPFSGEYEQYF. The CDR3 nucleotides are TGTGCCAGCAGTCCGTTCTCAGGGGAGTACGAGCAGTACTTC.

The V call is TRBV6-4, the J call TRBJ1-6, with D perhaps matching TRBD1 (5 bases). CDR1 is MRHNA and CDR2 is SNTAGT in the germline V gene. This CDR3 has 14 amino acids. V dropped 0 bases and J dropped 10 bases, with 10 bases sitting between them. The CDR3 loop is CASSDSGTWSPLHF. CDR3 nucleotides: TGTGCCAGCAGTGACTCTGGGACTTGGTCACCCCTCCACTTT.

The sample holds many counts of this clonotype. A read error may account for a junction end that differs from germline. The genes are TRBV4-3 and TRBJ1-2; 9 nucleotides line up with TRBD1. Germline lookup yields CDR1 LGHNA and CDR2 YSLEER. The CDR3 is 13 amino acids. The CDR3 bases are TGTGCCAGCTCACAAGGACAGGGGTATGGCTACACCTTC. Its translation is CASSQGQGYGYTF.

The chain combines TRBV6-2 or TRBV6-3 with TRBJ2-7; tentatively, D is TRBD2 (5 bases). Trimming removed 2 bases at V and 3 bases at J, with 8 bases between. The CDR3 contains 13 residues. Germline CDR1 is MNHEY and CDR2 is SVGEGT. The CDR3 loop is CASSYHGGYEQYF. CDR3 coding DNA: TGTGCCAGCAGTTACCACGGAGGCTACGAGCAGTACTTC.

This clonotype was observed at least ten times. This chain connects TRBV6-1 to TRBJ1-2; D is ambiguous. Looked up from germline, CDR1 is MNHNS and CDR2 is SASEGT. There are 14 residues in the CDR3. Trimming pared 3 bases from V and 4 bases from J, leaving 12 bases between. The CDR3 coding sequence is TGTGCCAGCAGTGACAACCTCGACATCTATGGCTACACCTTC. Encoded protein: CASSDNLDIYGYTF.

This clonotype was observed a few times. V and J are TRBV7-9 and TRBJ1-4; 8 bases align to TRBD1. CDR3 size: 16 residues. After removal of 5 bases from V and 4 bases from J, the junction contained 9 bases not matched to a gene. From germline, CDR1 is SEHNR and CDR2 FQNEAQ (reference sequence). CDR3 region: CASSPTQQGVNEKLFF. The DNA of the CDR3 is TGTGCCAGCAGCCCAACGCAACAGGGGGTTAATGAAAAACTGTTTTTT.

This clonotype came up a few times. The chain recombines TRBV12-3 or TRBV12-4 with TRBJ2-1; D possibly corresponds to TRBD1 (5 bases). Deletions cut 7 bases from V and 1 base from J, with 14 bases between. The CDR3 extends over 15 amino acids. The CDR3 reads CASTNVGRSYNEQFF. The CDR3 DNA is TGTGCCAGCACCAACGTGGGGCGATCCTACAATGAGCAGTTCTTC.

This clonotype showed up just a few times. V is TRBV12-3 or TRBV12-4 and J is TRBJ2-1; the match to TRBD2 covers 7 bases. J gave up 5 bases and V 2 bases, and 9 bases lay outside the gene matches. The CDR3 length is 16 residues. The CDR3 DNA follows: TGTGCCAGCAGTTTATTGGGGCGGGGGAGAAACAATGAGCAGTTCTTC. Encoded protein: CASSLLGRGRNNEQFF.

The sample holds a few counts of this clonotype. The chain links TRBV5-1 to TRBJ2-7; possible D gene TRBD1, 6 bases. The CDR3 totals 14 residues. From germline, CDR1 is SGHRS and CDR2 YFSETQ. The V gene lost 0 bases and the J gene lost 3 bases, with 10 bases spanning the gap. Here the CDR3 DNA reads TGCGCCAGCAGCTTGGGGACAGCAAACTACGAGCAGTACTTC. It yields the protein CASSLGTANYEQYF.

This clonotype has more than one count but fewer than ten. The V gene is TRBV11-2, the J gene TRBJ2-5, with D hard to call. The CDR3 has 15 residues. CDR1 is SGHAT and CDR2 is FQNNGV in the germline V gene. Trimming stripped 3 bases from V and 2 bases from J, with 13 bases between. The CDR3: CASSFFLREQETQYF. The CDR3 nucleotides are TGTGCCAGCAGCTTCTTTCTGAGAGAGCAAGAGACCCAGTACTTC. The variable domain in full, completed from reference TRBV11-2 and TRBJ2-5, reads EAGVAQSPRYKIIEKRQSVAFWCNPISGHATLYWYQQILGQGPKLLIQFQNNGVVDDSQLPKDRFSAERLKGVDSTLKIQPAKLEDSAVYLCASSFFLREQETQYFGPGTRLLVL.

This rearrangement joins TRBV12-3 or TRBV12-4 to TRBJ2-1; 12 positions agree with TRBD2. There are 23 residues in the CDR3. The V gene end was trimmed by 1 base and the J gene end by 5 bases; junction bases not matched to a gene: 24. Here the CDR3 reads CASSLGGQGSGHRTSGIHNEQFF. DNA for the CDR3: TGTGCCAGCAGTTTAGGAGGACAGGGTTCGGGTCACCGGACTAGCGGGATACACAATGAGCAGTTCTTC.

This clonotype appeared a few times. J is TRBJ1-6 and V is TRBV6-1, with 8 bases identical to TRBD1. The V gene end was trimmed by 5 bases and the J gene end by 6 bases; junction bases not matched to a gene: 6. CDR1 is MNHNS and CDR2 is SASEGT in the germline V gene. The CDR3 covers 15 residues. CDR3 residues: CASSPRTGLNSPLHF. CDR3 sequence (DNA): TGTGCCAGCAGTCCCAGGACAGGGCTTAATTCACCCCTCCACTTT.

The chain joins TRBV10-3 to TRBJ2-2, with D tentatively TRBD1 or TRBD2 (5 bases each). CDR3 length: 15 amino acids. Trimming removed 2 bases at V and 4 bases at J, with 11 bases between. Germline V gene data show CDR1 as ENHRY and CDR2 as SYGVKD. The CDR3 here is CAISEEGIVTGELFF. In nucleotides, the CDR3 is TGTGCCATCAGTGAGGAGGGGATAGTCACCGGGGAGCTGTTTTTT.